The 27 T cell receptor beta chains reported below all come from one sample, sequenced in a study of blood T cell repertoires in COVID-19 (dated by TCRdb to the early 2020s). The library relied on the immunoSEQ multiplex PCR assay. The clones in this table, taken by TCRdb from immuneACCESS, are in-frame only. Not every clone is retained; where verified, under half of the shortfall comes from an unresolved V gene, and the cause of the rest is unknown. The sample data list some 200,000 clones, and around 84% of these were observed just once. The ten largest clones capture around 13% of the sample. The sequencing input was peripheral blood. All receptors come from a human donor in a cohort sampled during active COVID-19.

CDR3 sequence (DNA): TGTGCCAGTAGTACCGGACAGGGAAGGGGTAACTATGGCTACACCTTC. This codes for CASSTGQGRGNYGYTF. This rearrangement joins TRBV19 to TRBJ1-2, with TRBD1 identical over 8 bases. Germline CDR1 and CDR2: LNHDA and SQIVND (reference sequence). The CDR3 consists of 16 residues. Unmatched junction bases numbered 8, after V lost 4 bases and J lost 1 base. Using reference TRBV19 and TRBJ1-2 for the parts outside the CDR3, the full variable domain is DGGITQSPKYLFRKEGQNVTLSCEQNLNHDAMYWYRQDPGQGLRLIYYSQIVNDFQKGDIAEGYSVSREKKESFPLTVTSAQKNPTAFYLCASSTGQGRGNYGYTFGSGTRLTVV.

The chain carries TRBV30 and TRBJ1-1, with a tentative D call TRBD1 (6 bases). V was clipped by 3 bases and J by 0 bases, with 14 bases between them. The germline V gene encodes CDR1 GTSNPN and CDR2 SVGIG (reference sequence). The CDR3 covers 15 residues. In nucleotides, the CDR3 is TGTGCCTGGAGGCCTTTCGGGGGGCTGAACACTGAAGCTTTCTTT. This sequence encodes CAWRPFGGLNTEAFF. Full variable domain (remainder filled in from reference TRBV30 and TRBJ1-1): SQTIHQWPATLVQPVGSPLSLECTVEGTSNPNLYWYRQAAGRGLQLLFYSVGIGQISSEVPQNLSASRPQDRQFILSSKKLLLSDSGFYLCAWRPFGGLNTEAFFGQGTRLTVV.

The rearrangement links TRBV6-2 or TRBV6-3 to TRBJ2-3; 8 bases fit TRBD2. Germline CDR1 reads MNHEY; CDR2 reads SVGEGT. The CDR3 sequence is 15 residues long. Trimming removed 1 base from V and 4 bases from J; junction bases left unmatched: 4. The CDR3 coding sequence is TGTGCCAGCAGTTACTTGGGACTAGGGCCAGATACGCAGTATTTT. Its translation is CASSYLGLGPDTQYF.

The V and J genes are TRBV5-1 and TRBJ2-5; TRBD1 matches 8 bases. From germline, CDR1 is SGHRS and CDR2 YFSETQ. V was clipped by 4 bases and J by 4 bases; unmatched bases: 6. This CDR3 spans 14 amino acids. The DNA of the CDR3 is TGCGCCAGCAGCAAGGGACAGGAGGGAGAGACCCAGTACTTC. Translation gives CASSKGQEGETQYF.

This clone was detected only a few times. The chain uses TRBV24-1 and TRBJ2-2; D perhaps matches TRBD2 (7 bases). The CDR3 is made up of 15 amino acids. V dropped 4 bases and J dropped 4 bases, with 12 bases sitting between them. Germline V CDR1 and CDR2: KGHDR, SFDVKD. CDR3: CATSETRGGTGELFF. The CDR3 DNA is TGTGCCACCAGTGAGACAAGGGGGGGCACCGGGGAGCTGTTTTTT.

The chain has TRBV3-1 (or the pseudogene TRBV3-2) and TRBJ2-2; D not resolved. This CDR3 spans 14 amino acids. The V gene lost 0 bases and the J gene lost 7 bases, with 9 bases spanning the gap. Germline CDR1 and CDR2: LGHDT and YNNKEL (reference sequence). For the CDR3, the DNA is TGTGCCAGCAGCCAAGAACGGTCACTCGGGGAGCTGTTTTTT. Residues: CASSQERSLGELFF.

V usage is TRBV24-1 and J usage is TRBJ1-5; no reliable D call. CDR1 is KGHDR and CDR2 is SFDVKD in the germline V gene. This CDR3 has 14 amino acids. V was pared by 1 base and J by 7 bases, with 10 bases between. The CDR3 sequence is CATSDLFSGQPQHF. The CDR3 DNA sequence: TGTGCCACCAGTGATTTATTTAGCGGCCAGCCCCAGCATTTT.

The J gene is TRBJ1-2, the V gene TRBV6-5; 7 bases are shared with TRBD1. CDR3 length: 13 amino acids. V gave up 11 bases and J gave up 4 bases; unmatched junction bases: 10. CDR1 and CDR2 (germline): MNHEY, SVGAGI. This CDR3 is CAARDRSAYGYTF. The CDR3 DNA reads TGTGCCGCCCGGGACAGAAGCGCCTATGGCTACACCTTC.

This sequence joins TRBV12-1 and TRBJ2-7; TRBD2, the table's D call, lacks a check against the DNA. TRBV12-1 is flagged as a pseudogene. This CDR3 has 13 amino acids. As DNA, the CDR3 is TGTGCCAGCAGCTTTGCGCTAGTTGACGAGCAGTACTTC. Protein product: CASSFALVDEQYF.

This rearrangement joins TRBV28 to TRBJ1-5; D unclear. CDR3 length: 15 amino acids. V lost 7 bases and J lost 3, with 16 bases in between. Germline CDR1 reads MDHEN; CDR2 reads SYDVKM. The CDR3 here is CASTSTGQLNQPQHF. The CDR3 DNA reads as TGTGCCAGCACCTCAACTGGGCAGCTCAATCAGCCCCAGCATTTT. The variable domain in full, with the rest retrieved from reference TRBV28 and TRBJ1-5, is DVKVTQSSRYLVKRTGEKVFLECVQDMDHENMFWYRQDPGLGLRLIYFSYDVKMKEKGDIPEGYSVSREKKERFSLILESASTNQTSMYLCASTSTGQLNQPQHFGDGTRLSIL.

This chain connects TRBV28 to TRBJ1-1; D might be TRBD1 (5 bases). Deletions cut 5 bases from V and 11 bases from J, with 21 bases between. CDR1 is MDHEN and CDR2 is SYDVKM in the germline V gene. CDR3 length: 14 residues. The chain's CDR3 is CASSPSPRGTGAFF. CDR3 sequence (DNA): TGTGCCAGCAGTCCGTCCCCGCGCGGGACTGGGGCTTTCTTT.

The chain links TRBV28 to TRBJ2-1; 7 nucleotides align to TRBD1. This CDR3 has 14 residues. After removal of 7 bases from V and 6 bases from J, the junction contained 9 bases not matched to a gene. Germline-derived CDR1 and CDR2 are MDHEN and SYDVKM. CDR3 in DNA: TGTGCCAGCAATGACAGGGTTATCAGCAATGAGCAGTTCTTC. Translated, it gives CASNDRVISNEQFF. Complete variable domain (other parts from reference TRBV28 and TRBJ2-1): DVKVTQSSRYLVKRTGEKVFLECVQDMDHENMFWYRQDPGLGLRLIYFSYDVKMKEKGDIPEGYSVSREKKERFSLILESASTNQTSMYLCASNDRVISNEQFFGPGTRLTVL.

The chain's CDR3 is CASCAGGHHEQFF. For the CDR3, the DNA is TGTGCCAGCTGCGCGGGGGGGCACCATGAGCAGTTCTTC. V and J are TRBV11-2 and TRBJ2-1, with 9 bases identical to TRBD2. CDR1 is SGHAT, CDR2 FQNNGV, per germline. The CDR3 extends over 13 amino acids. V lost 8 bases and J lost 8; bases outside the gene matches: 7.

V is TRBV3-1 (or the pseudogene TRBV3-2) and J is TRBJ2-5; TRBD2 agrees at 9 bases. The germline gives CDR1 LGHDT, CDR2 YNNKEL (reference sequence). Germline trimming cut 5 bases from V and 5 bases from J; bases unmatched to any gene: 12. This CDR3 region has 16 residues. In DNA, the CDR3 is TGTGCCAGCAGCAGTGGGATTAGCGGGAGAAGGGAGACCCAGTACTTC. This gives the protein CASSSGISGRRETQYF.

CDR3 in DNA: TGTGCCAGCAGCCCCGACAGGGCCGGGGAGCTGTTTTTT. It is translated as CASSPDRAGELFF. The genes are TRBV11-1 and TRBJ2-2; 7 nucleotides agree with TRBD1. Germline V gives CDR1 SGHAT, CDR2 FQDESV (reference sequence). The J segment lost 6 bases and the V segment lost 5 bases, leaving 3 bases of the junction unmatched. The CDR3 loop spans 13 amino acids.

A remark on this clone: Other DNA sequences in this sample translate to the same CDR3. This chain connects TRBV7-9 to TRBJ1-2, with 7 bases that match TRBD1. The CDR3 has 13 residues. Germline loops: CDR1 SEHNR, CDR2 FQNEAQ (reference sequence). Trimming took 9 bases from V and 2 from J; bases not matched to a gene: 6. CDR3 region: CASSRDSNYGYTF. The CDR3 DNA reads TGTGCCAGTTCCCGGGACAGCAACTATGGCTACACCTTC.

The rearrangement links TRBV5-1 to TRBJ2-7; 9 bases are shared with TRBD1. CDR1 is SGHRS and CDR2 is YFSETQ in the germline V gene. This CDR3 contains 14 residues. J lost 3 bases, V lost 3 bases, and 4 bases had no gene match. This CDR3 is CASSSTGGFYEQYF. The CDR3, as DNA: TGCGCCAGCAGCTCGACAGGGGGTTTCTACGAGCAGTACTTC. Combining the CDR3 with reference TRBV5-1 and TRBJ2-7 gives the whole variable domain KAGVTQTPRYLIKTRGQQVTLSCSPISGHRSVSWYQQTPGQGLQFLFEYFSETQRNKGNFPGRFSGRQFSNSRSEMNVSTLELGDSALYLCASSSTGGFYEQYFGPGTRLTVT.

DNA of the CDR3: TGTGCCAGCAGTGAAGACATTCAGAGGGATTCACCCCTCCACTTT. This gives the protein CASSEDIQRDSPLHF. The chain combines TRBV2 with TRBJ1-6; unclear D gene. V lost 1 base and J 8 bases, leaving 12 bases between the germline ends. Per germline, CDR1 SNHLY and CDR2 FYNNEI. This CDR3 has 15 amino acids.

The chain has TRBV28 and TRBJ2-2; possible D gene TRBD1, 5 bases. This CDR3 has 16 residues. Germline assignment: CDR1 MDHEN and CDR2 SYDVKM. Between the trimmed V and J ends, which lost 4 bases and 0 bases, there was a span of 12 bases. The DNA of the CDR3 is TGTGCCAGCAGTTCAGAGACAGAAGCGAACACCGGGGAGCTGTTTTTT. It specifies CASSSETEANTGELFF. The full variable domain, with the rest looked up from reference TRBV28 and TRBJ2-2, is DVKVTQSSRYLVKRTGEKVFLECVQDMDHENMFWYRQDPGLGLRLIYFSYDVKMKEKGDIPEGYSVSREKKERFSLILESASTNQTSMYLCASSSETEANTGELFFGEGSRLTVL.

This chain joins TRBV18 and TRBJ1-2; a weak D match, TRBD1 (6 bases). The V gene lost 3 bases and the J gene lost 3 bases, with 17 bases spanning the gap. Germline V gene sequence: CDR1 KGHSH, CDR2 LQKENI. The CDR3 runs 16 residues. In nucleotides, the CDR3 is TGTGCCAGCTCACCCATATTTCCAGGGGACGACTATGGCTACACCTTC. The encoded protein is CASSPIFPGDDYGYTF.

This clone is a singleton in its sample. V gene TRBV6-5 combines with J gene TRBJ1-1, with a tentative D call TRBD1 (6 bases). This CDR3 contains 14 residues. The V end lost 0 bases, the J end lost 3 bases, and 8 bases lay between the germline ends. The germline V gene encodes CDR1 MNHEY and CDR2 SVGAGI. The CDR3 here is CASSYSDSYTEAFF. The CDR3 DNA sequence: TGTGCCAGCAGTTACTCGGACAGTTACACTGAAGCTTTCTTT.

Here the CDR3 DNA reads TGTGCCTGGAGTTCACGGGGGGCCATCGAGCAGTACTTC. Protein: CAWSSRGAIEQYF. J is TRBJ2-7 and V is TRBV30; possible D gene TRBD2, 7 bases. Trimming stripped 2 bases from V and 6 bases from J, with 14 bases between. The CDR3 sequence is 13 residues long. From germline, CDR1 is GTSNPN and CDR2 SVGIG (reference sequence).

The genes are TRBV18 and TRBJ1-5; perhaps TRBD1 as D (6 bases). The germline CDR1 and CDR2 sequences are KGHSH and LQKENI. The CDR3 covers 19 residues. Trimming shortened V by 3 bases and J by 2 bases, and 23 bases separated the two germline ends. The CDR3 region is CASSPSVGQPGARNQPQHF. The CDR3 region has the DNA TGTGCCAGCTCACCCAGCGTAGGACAACCAGGGGCGCGCAATCAGCCCCAGCATTTT.

The chain is built from TRBV30 and TRBJ2-1; no firm D call. The CDR3 has 14 amino acids. The germline V gene has CDR1 GTSNPN and CDR2 SVGIG (reference sequence). V gave up 0 bases and J gave up 5 bases, with 11 bases separating them. Here the CDR3 reads CAWSVPGRNNEQFF. The CDR3 coding sequence is TGTGCCTGGAGTGTACCTGGGCGCAACAATGAGCAGTTCTTC.

This clone was seen ten or more times. V is TRBV5-1 and J is TRBJ2-7; 7 positions match TRBD1. The CDR3 runs 15 residues. Germline V CDR1 and CDR2: SGHRS, YFSETQ. With V trimmed by 0 bases and J by 6 bases, 9 bases remained unmatched. CDR3 bases: TGCGCCAGCAGCTTGGACGGGGACAGAGTTTTCGAGCAGTACTTC. Residues: CASSLDGDRVFEQYF.

The chain has TRBV5-4 and TRBJ2-7, with 9 bases fitting TRBD2. The CDR3 runs 15 residues. Germline trimming cut 0 bases from V and 6 bases from J; bases unmatched to any gene: 7. Per the germline V gene, CDR1 is SGHNT and CDR2 is YYREEE (reference sequence). DNA of the CDR3: TGTGCCAGCAGCTTGGGTATAGCGGGAGCCTCCGAGCAGTACTTC. It specifies CASSLGIAGASEQYF.

This clone was recorded once. V usage is TRBV19 and J usage is TRBJ2-3; a possible D gene is TRBD1 (6 bases). Trimming stripped 7 bases from V and 6 bases from J, with 17 bases between. This CDR3 comprises 14 residues. Looked up from germline, CDR1 is LNHDA and CDR2 is SQIVND (reference sequence). The CDR3 region has the DNA TGTGCCAGTAAAGTGTCCCGGGACATGGATACGCAGTATTTT. It yields the protein CASKVSRDMDTQYF.